This T cell receptor (beta chain) emerged from a study of shared clonotypes between healthy human individuals. General observations from the study: Naive subsets generally exceeded memory subsets in estimated richness. Tissues were not sampled, only blood, and their repertoires likely differ.

Naive CD8 populations comprised CD45RO-negative cells positively selected for CCR7, excluding terminally differentiated effector memory CD45RA+ cells. A note on this clone: Its antigen is still unknown.

TCRdb keeps only in-frame clones here, not all; method: immunoSEQ multiplex PCR. The sample consists of about 2 million clones, approximately 95% of them appearing once. The receptor's source is a man younger than 35 in good health. Material for sequencing was naive CD8+ T cells sorted from blood.

CDR3 sequence (DNA): TGTGCCAGCAGTGGGACAGGGTGGGAGACCCAGTACTTC. This sequence encodes CASSGTGWETQYF. The V and J genes are TRBV2 and TRBJ2-5, with 8 bases aligning to TRBD1. V was clipped by 4 bases and J by 5 bases; unmatched bases: 3. The germline V gene has CDR1 SNHLY and CDR2 FYNNEI. This CDR3 comprises 13 residues.